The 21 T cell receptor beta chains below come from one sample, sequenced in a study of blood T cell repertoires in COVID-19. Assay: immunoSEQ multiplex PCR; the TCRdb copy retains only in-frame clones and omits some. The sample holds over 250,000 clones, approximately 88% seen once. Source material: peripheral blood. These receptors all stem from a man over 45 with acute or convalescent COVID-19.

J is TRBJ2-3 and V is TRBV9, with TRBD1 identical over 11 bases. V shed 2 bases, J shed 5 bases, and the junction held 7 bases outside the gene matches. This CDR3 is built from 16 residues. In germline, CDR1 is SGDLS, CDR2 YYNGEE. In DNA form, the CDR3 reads TGTGCCAGCAGCGTTTTCGGACAGGGGGCCGGAGATACGCAGTATTTT. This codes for CASSVFGQGAGDTQYF.

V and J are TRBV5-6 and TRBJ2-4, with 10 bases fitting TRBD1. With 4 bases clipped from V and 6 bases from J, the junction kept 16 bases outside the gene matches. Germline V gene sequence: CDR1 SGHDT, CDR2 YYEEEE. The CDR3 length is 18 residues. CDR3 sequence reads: CASSPSRTGGINGNIQYF. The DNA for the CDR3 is TGTGCCAGCAGCCCCAGTAGGACAGGGGGGATCAACGGAAACATTCAGTACTTC.

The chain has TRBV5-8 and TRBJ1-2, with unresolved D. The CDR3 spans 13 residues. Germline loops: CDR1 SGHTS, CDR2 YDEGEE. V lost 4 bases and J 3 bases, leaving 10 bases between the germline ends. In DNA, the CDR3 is TGTGCCAGCAGCGGCGGGCTTTACTATGGCTACACCTTC. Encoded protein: CASSGGLYYGYTF.

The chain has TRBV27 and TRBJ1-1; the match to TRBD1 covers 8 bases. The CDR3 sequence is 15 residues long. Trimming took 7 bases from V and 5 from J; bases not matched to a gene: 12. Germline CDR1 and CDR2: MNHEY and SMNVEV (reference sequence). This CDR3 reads CASTQGAGVWTEAFF. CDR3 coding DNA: TGTGCCAGCACCCAGGGGGCGGGGGTATGGACTGAAGCTTTCTTT.

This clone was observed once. The CDR3 reads CASSEGGVGGFGETQYF. In DNA, the CDR3 is TGTGCCAGCAGTGAAGGCGGAGTTGGGGGCTTCGGGGAGACCCAGTACTTC. The V and J genes are TRBV25-1 and TRBJ2-5; tentatively, D is TRBD1 (6 bases). The ends were cut back, 2 bases at V and 5 bases at J, with 21 bases in the middle. This CDR3 region has 17 residues. Looked up from germline, CDR1 is MGHDK and CDR2 is SYGVNS. Looking up the rest from reference TRBV25-1 and TRBJ2-5 gives the full variable domain: EADIYQTPRYLVIGTGKKITLECSQTMGHDKMYWYQQDPGMELHLIHYSYGVNSTEKGDLSSESTVSRIRTEHFPLTLESARPSHTSQYLCASSEGGVGGFGETQYFGPGTRLLVL.

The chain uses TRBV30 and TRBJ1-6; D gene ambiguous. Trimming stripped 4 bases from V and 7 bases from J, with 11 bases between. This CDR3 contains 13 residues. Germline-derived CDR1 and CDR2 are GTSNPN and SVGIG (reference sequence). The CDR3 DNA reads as TGTGCCTGGATGGCAGCCGGGAATTCACCCCTCCACTTT. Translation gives CAWMAAGNSPLHF. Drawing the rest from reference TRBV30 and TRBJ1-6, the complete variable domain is SQTIHQWPATLVQPVGSPLSLECTVEGTSNPNLYWYRQAAGRGLQLLFYSVGIGQISSEVPQNLSASRPQDRQFILSSKKLLLSDSGFYLCAWMAAGNSPLHFGNGTRLTVT.

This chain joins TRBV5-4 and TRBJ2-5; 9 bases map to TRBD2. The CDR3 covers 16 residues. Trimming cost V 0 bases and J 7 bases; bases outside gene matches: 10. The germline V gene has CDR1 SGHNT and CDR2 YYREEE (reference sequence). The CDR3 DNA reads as TGTGCCAGCAGCTTGGGAGCGGGGGGCCGGGTAGGGACCCAGTACTTC. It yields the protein CASSLGAGGRVGTQYF. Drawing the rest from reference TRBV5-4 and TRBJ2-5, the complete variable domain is ETGVTQSPTHLIKTRGQQVTLRCSSQSGHNTVSWYQQALGQGPQFIFQYYREEENGRGNFPPRFSGLQFPNYSSELNVNALELDDSALYLCASSLGAGGRVGTQYFGPGTRLLVL.

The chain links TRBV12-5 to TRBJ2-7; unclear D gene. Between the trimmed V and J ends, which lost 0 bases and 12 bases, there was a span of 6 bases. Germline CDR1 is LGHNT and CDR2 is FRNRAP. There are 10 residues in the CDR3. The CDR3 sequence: CASGLVHRYF. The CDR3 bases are TGTGCTAGTGGTTTGGTGCACAGGTACTTC.

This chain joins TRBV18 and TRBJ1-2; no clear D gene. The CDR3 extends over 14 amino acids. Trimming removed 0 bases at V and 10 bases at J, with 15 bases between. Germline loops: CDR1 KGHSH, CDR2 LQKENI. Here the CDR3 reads CASSPPGVQLDYTF. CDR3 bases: TGTGCCAGCTCACCACCGGGAGTCCAGCTCGACTACACCTTC.

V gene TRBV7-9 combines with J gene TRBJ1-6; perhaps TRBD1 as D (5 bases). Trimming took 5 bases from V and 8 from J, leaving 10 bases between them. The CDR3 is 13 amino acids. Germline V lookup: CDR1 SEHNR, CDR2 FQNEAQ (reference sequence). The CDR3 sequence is CASSTTDYSPLHF. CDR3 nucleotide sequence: TGTGCCAGCAGCACGACAGATTATTCACCCCTCCACTTT.

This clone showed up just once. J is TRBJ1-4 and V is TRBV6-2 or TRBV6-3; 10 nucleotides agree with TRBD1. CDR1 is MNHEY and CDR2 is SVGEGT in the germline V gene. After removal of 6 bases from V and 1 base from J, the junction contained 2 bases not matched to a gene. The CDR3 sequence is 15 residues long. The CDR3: CASSRTGGTNEKLFF. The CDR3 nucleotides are TGTGCCAGCAGCCGGACAGGGGGAACTAATGAAAAACTGTTTTTT.

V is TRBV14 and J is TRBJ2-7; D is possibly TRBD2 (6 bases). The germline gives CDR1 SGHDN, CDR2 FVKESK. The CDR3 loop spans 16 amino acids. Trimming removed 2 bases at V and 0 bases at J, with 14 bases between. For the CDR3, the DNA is TGTGCCAGCAGCCAACGAACTAGCTCGAGCTCCTACGAGCAGTACTTC. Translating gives CASSQRTSSSSYEQYF. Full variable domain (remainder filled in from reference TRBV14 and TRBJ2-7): EAGVTQFPSHSVIEKGQTVTLRCDPISGHDNLYWYRRVMGKEIKFLLHFVKESKQDESGMPNNRFLAERTGGTYSTLKVQPAELEDSGVYFCASSQRTSSSSYEQYFGPGTRLTVT.

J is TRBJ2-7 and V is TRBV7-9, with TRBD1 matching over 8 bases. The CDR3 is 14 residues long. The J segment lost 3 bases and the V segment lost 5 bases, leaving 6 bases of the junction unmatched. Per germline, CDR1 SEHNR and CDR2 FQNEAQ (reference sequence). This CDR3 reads CASSPLDRGYEQYF. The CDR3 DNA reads TGTGCCAGCAGCCCCCTCGACAGGGGCTACGAGCAGTACTTC.

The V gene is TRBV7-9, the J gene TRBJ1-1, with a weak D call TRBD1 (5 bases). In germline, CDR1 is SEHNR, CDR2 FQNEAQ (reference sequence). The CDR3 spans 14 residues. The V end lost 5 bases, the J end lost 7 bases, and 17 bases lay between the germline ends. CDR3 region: CASSLSGGGGEAFF. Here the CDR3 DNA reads TGTGCCAGCAGCCTTAGCGGGGGAGGTGGTGAAGCTTTCTTT.

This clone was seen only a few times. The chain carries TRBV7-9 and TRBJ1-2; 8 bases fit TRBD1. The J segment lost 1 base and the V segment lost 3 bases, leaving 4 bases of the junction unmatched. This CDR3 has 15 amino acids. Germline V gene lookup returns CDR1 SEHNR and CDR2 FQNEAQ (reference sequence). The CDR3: CASSFSQGGNYGYTF. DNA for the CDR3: TGTGCCAGCAGCTTTTCACAGGGGGGTAACTATGGCTACACCTTC.

The CDR3 sequence is CASSLDTGSTDTQYF. DNA for the CDR3: TGCGCCAGCAGCTTGGATACAGGGAGCACAGATACGCAGTATTTT. The chain carries TRBV5-1 and TRBJ2-3; D perhaps matches TRBD1 (6 bases). V shed 0 bases and J shed 0 bases, with 8 bases lying between them. CDR1 and CDR2 from the germline V gene are SGHRS and YFSETQ. The CDR3 has 15 residues.

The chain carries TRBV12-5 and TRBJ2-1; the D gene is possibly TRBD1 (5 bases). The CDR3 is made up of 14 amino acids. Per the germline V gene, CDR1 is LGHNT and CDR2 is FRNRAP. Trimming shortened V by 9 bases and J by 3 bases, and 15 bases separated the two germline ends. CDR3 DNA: TGTGCTAGCGGTGATACAGGACACTACAATGAGCAGTTCTTC. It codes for CASGDTGHYNEQFF.

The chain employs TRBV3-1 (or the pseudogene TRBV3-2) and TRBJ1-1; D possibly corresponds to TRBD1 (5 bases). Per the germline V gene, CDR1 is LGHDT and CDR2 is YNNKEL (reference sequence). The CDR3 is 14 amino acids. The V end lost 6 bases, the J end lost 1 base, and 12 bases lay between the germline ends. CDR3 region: CASRLITGNTEAFF. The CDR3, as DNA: TGTGCCAGCAGACTGATTACAGGGAACACTGAAGCTTTCTTT.

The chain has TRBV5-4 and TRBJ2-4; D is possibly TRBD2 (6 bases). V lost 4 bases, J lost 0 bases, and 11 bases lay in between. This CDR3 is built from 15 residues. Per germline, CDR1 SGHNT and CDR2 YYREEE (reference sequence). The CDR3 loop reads CASSPSGEAKNIQYF. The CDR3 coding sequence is TGTGCCAGCAGCCCGTCGGGGGAAGCCAAAAACATTCAGTACTTC.

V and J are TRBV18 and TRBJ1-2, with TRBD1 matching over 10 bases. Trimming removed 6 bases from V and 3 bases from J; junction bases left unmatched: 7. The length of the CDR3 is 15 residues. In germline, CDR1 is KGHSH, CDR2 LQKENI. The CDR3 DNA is TGTGCCAGCTCTCCTTCGACAGGGGGCGACTATGGCTACACCTTC. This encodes CASSPSTGGDYGYTF. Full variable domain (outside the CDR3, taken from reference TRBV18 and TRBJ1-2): NAGVMQNPRHLVRRRGQEARLRCSPMKGHSHVYWYRQLPEEGLKFMVYLQKENIIDESGMPKERFSAEFPKEGPSILRIQQVVRGDSAAYFCASSPSTGGDYGYTFGSGTRLTVV.

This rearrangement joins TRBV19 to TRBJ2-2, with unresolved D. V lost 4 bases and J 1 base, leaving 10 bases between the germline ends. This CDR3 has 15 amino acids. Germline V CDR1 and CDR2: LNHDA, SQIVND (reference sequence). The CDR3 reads CASSRGGLNTGELFF. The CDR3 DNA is TGTGCCAGTAGTAGAGGCGGATTGAACACCGGGGAGCTGTTTTTT. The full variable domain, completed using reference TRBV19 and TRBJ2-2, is DGGITQSPKYLFRKEGQNVTLSCEQNLNHDAMYWYRQDPGQGLRLIYYSQIVNDFQKGDIAEGYSVSREKKESFPLTVTSAQKNPTAFYLCASSRGGLNTGELFFGEGSRLTVL.